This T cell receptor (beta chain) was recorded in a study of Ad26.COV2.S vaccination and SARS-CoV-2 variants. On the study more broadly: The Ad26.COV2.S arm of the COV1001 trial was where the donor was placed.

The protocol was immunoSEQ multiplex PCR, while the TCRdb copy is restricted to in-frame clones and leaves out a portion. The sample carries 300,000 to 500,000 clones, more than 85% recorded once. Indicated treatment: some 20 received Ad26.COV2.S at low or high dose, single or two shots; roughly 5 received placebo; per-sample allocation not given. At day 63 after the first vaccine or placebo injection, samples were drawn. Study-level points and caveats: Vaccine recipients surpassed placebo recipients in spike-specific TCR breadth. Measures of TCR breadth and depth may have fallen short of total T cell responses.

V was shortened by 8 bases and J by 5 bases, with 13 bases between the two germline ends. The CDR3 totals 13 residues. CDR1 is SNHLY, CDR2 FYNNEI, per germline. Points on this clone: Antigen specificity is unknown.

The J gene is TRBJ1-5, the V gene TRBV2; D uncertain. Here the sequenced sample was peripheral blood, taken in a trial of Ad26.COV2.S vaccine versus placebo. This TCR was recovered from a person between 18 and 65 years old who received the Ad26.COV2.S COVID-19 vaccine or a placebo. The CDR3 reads CASGPIGYQPQHF. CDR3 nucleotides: TGTGCCAGCGGGCCAATCGGCTATCAGCCCCAGCATTTT.